This T cell receptor beta chain was profiled in a study of neurological immune-mediated disorders. General study findings and limits: Multiple sclerosis was found to have the least TCR clonal expansion, below healthy controls, and HTLV-1-associated myelopathy the most.

Germline trimming cut 3 bases from V and 9 bases from J; bases unmatched to any gene: 6. The length of the CDR3 is 14 residues. The germline V gene encodes CDR1 SGHRS and CDR2 YFSETQ. A 10-nucleotide random UMI tagged transcripts in template-switch 5'RACE cDNA synthesis. Over 160 million TCR-beta sequences (from 15-18 subjects) were yielded by each sequencing run. TCRdb passed the 5' RACE reads through MiXCR, listing each CDR3 protein once. The data show roughly 34,000 distinct CDR3 sequences, about 4.8% seen once. The table lists this clonotype with many counts. As yet, its antigen is unknown. As healthy controls, volunteers from a blood bank in Maryland, USA, were used.

The sequencing sample was made of PBMCs. This chain uses TRBV5-1 with TRBJ1-6; 7 bases are a match to TRBD1. The clonotype was recovered from a man between 18 and 35 years old in good health. As DNA, the CDR3 is TGCGCCAGCAGCTACCCTGACAGGGCTTCACCCCTCCACTTT. Translation: CASSYPDRASPLHF.